One T cell receptor (beta chain) is described in this entry. Its antigen is still unknown. This record comes from a study of cytomegalovirus exposure and HLA in healthy donors. Study-wide results and limits: While the bulk of TCR sequences proved rare, some public TCRs turned up in many donors. Versus the approximately 720-donor mean, an Asian-associated ancestry cluster reportedly showed fewer N-insertions in a later analysis.

The CDR3 length is 15 residues. The V end lost 5 bases, the J end lost 0 bases, and 16 bases lay between the germline ends. CDR1 is SQVTM, CDR2 ANQGSEA, per germline. Both 60 Vbeta primers and 13 Jbeta primers went into the PCR. Sequencing was performed with immunoSEQ multiplex PCR; in TCRdb, only in-frame clones are kept and a portion is missing. Altogether under 170,000 clones are present, roughly 78% being singletons, with the ten largest covering about 5.9%. The receptor comes from a man aged 45 to 65 in good health and CMV-seropositive. The chain employs TRBV29-1 and TRBJ1-1; D is possibly TRBD1 (6 bases). Sequencing used PBMCs. Here the CDR3 reads CSVRQGWGMNTEAFF. The DNA for the CDR3 is TGCAGCGTTCGTCAGGGGTGGGGGATGAACACTGAAGCTTTCTTT.